This T cell receptor (beta chain) was documented in a study of T cell responses to AZD1222 COVID-19 vaccine. Study-level findings and limits: The repertoires were collected only after the peak T cell response. Donors were mostly white British, more females; clonal diversity possibly underestimated.

Concerning this clone: Its antigen is undetermined. The sample has other DNA sequences that encode this CDR3 too.

In germline, CDR1 is MRHNA, CDR2 SNTAGT. This CDR3 comprises 15 residues. V lost 0 bases, J lost 3 bases, and 0 bases stayed unmatched. Assay used: immunoSEQ multiplex PCR; TCRdb lists only in-frame clones, some missing. The sample gives roughly 150,000 clones, roughly nine tenths of which show up once; 1.5% to 2% is in the top ten. Source: peripheral blood, taken on day 0 of AZD1222 vaccination. The receptor comes from an adult in good health. The rearrangement joins TRBV6-4 to TRBJ2-1, with 9 bases fitting TRBD2. The CDR3 spells CASSDSSGSYNEQFF. CDR3 in DNA: TGTGCCAGCAGTGACTCTAGCGGGAGCTACAATGAGCAGTTCTTC.